Listed below are T cell receptor beta chains from one sample, sequenced in a study of T cell responses to AZD1222 COVID-19 vaccine. Assay: immunoSEQ multiplex PCR; the TCRdb copy retains only in-frame clones and omits some. The table has 140,000 to 150,000 clones, 88% seen once. The starting material was peripheral blood, obtained 28 days after the second dose of the MenACWY control vaccine. These receptors all come from an adult who received the MenACWY meningococcal vaccine as a control. The CDR3 runs from the conserved cysteine through the conserved F or W. The D gene is left open where the match is weak. Only part of the rows carry a size: once, few, many, or a class if the clone is expanded.

abundance	v_gene	j_gene	d_gene	CDR3nt	CDR3aa
NA	TRBV18	TRBJ2-1	NA	TGTGCCAGCTCACCGGGCAGCGACAATGAGCAGTTCTTC	CASSPGSDNEQFF
NA	TRBV3-1/TRBV3-2	TRBJ1-2	NA	TGTGCCAGCAGTCCTAGGGACCCAACGAGGTATGGCTACACCTTC	CASSPRDPTRYGYTF
NA	TRBV28	TRBJ1-2	NA	TGTGCCAGCATTTCTTCCCGTGGAGACTATGGCTACACCTTC	CASISSRGDYGYTF
NA	TRBV19	TRBJ1-5	NA	TGTGCCAGTAGCCCGGTTAGCAATCAGCCCCAGCATTTT	CASSPVSNQPQHF
NA	TRBV7-2	TRBJ2-2	NA	TGTGCCAGCAGCTTAGTAGGGGGGTTCACCGGGGAGCTGTTTTTT	CASSLVGGFTGELFF
NA	TRBV7-3	TRBJ1-5	NA	TGTGCCAGCAGCTTACGTGCGGATCAGCCCCAGCATTTT	CASSLRADQPQHF
once	TRBV28	TRBJ2-1	TRBD2	TGTGCCAGCAGTGCTCTGACTAGCGGGGCGTACAATGAGCAGTTCTTC	CASSALTSGAYNEQFF
NA	TRBV5-1	TRBJ1-5	NA	TGCGCCAGCAGCTTGCGGGGCAACCAGCCCCAGCATTTT	CASSLRGNQPQHF
few	TRBV24-1	TRBJ1-1	NA	TGTGCCACCAGTGATTACGGGAACACTGAAGCTTTCTTT	CATSDYGNTEAFF
NA	TRBV2	TRBJ2-3	NA	TGTGCCAGCAGTGAGCTTCCTAGCCTCACAGATACGCAGTATTTT	CASSELPSLTDTQYF
NA	TRBV7-2	TRBJ2-5	NA	TGTGTGACAGGCGCACAGGAGACCCAGTACTTC	CVTGAQETQYF
NA	TRBV27	TRBJ1-1	TRBD1	TGTGCCAGCAGTCCGTTTCGGGACAGGAACACTGAAGCTTTCTTT	CASSPFRDRNTEAFF
NA	TRBV30	TRBJ1-4	NA	TGTGCCTGGTTGCGGGGGCGAGAAAAACTGTTTTTT	CAWLRGREKLFF
NA	TRBV23-1	TRBJ2-5	NA	TGCGCCAGCAGTCAATCGCTCGGCAGTAGGAAAGAGACCCAGTACTTC	CASSQSLGSRKETQYF
NA	TRBV6-4	TRBJ2-3	TRBD2	TGTGCCAGCAGTGACCCGCCTAGCGGGGGGTCAGATACGCAGTATTTT	CASSDPPSGGSDTQYF
NA	TRBV4-3	TRBJ1-2	TRBD1	TGCGCCAGCAGCCAAGCGGAAAGGACAGGAGGAGGCTACACCTTC	CASSQAERTGGGYTF
NA	TRBV27	TRBJ1-4	NA	TGTGCCAGCGGTGGGTGGGGGTTAGGCGAAAAACTGTTTTTT	CASGGWGLGEKLFF
NA	TRBV6-2/TRBV6-3	TRBJ2-7	NA	TGTGCCAGCAGTTACAGTGGCTCATTCTACGAGCAGTACTTC	CASSYSGSFYEQYF
NA	TRBV12-3/TRBV12-4	TRBJ1-3	NA	TGTGCCAGCGGGGCCTACTCTGGAAACACCATATATTTT	CASGAYSGNTIYF
NA	TRBV29-1	TRBJ2-3	NA	TGCAGCGTTGAGCGGAGCACAGATACGCAGTATTTT	CSVERSTDTQYF
once	TRBV7-3	TRBJ1-1	TRBD1	TGTGCCAGCAGCCCAGGTGGGACAGGGAACACTGAAGCTTTCTTT	CASSPGGTGNTEAFF
NA	TRBV3-1/TRBV3-2	TRBJ1-6	NA	TGTGCCAGCAGCCAAGAGACCCCGGCTCCGCGATTTCCCCTCCACTTT	CASSQETPAPRFPLHF
NA	TRBV4-1	TRBJ1-1	NA	TGCGCCAGCAGCCCCGTGGGACGGGTGAACACTGAAGCTTTCTTT	CASSPVGRVNTEAFF
NA	TRBV2	TRBJ2-3	TRBD2	TGTGCCAGCGCTGGGACTAGCGGGAGACGAGATACGCAGTATTTT	CASAGTSGRRDTQYF
few	TRBV24-1	TRBJ2-3	TRBD2	TGTGCCACCAGTGACCCTAAGCGGGGAAACACAGATACGCAGTATTTT	CATSDPKRGNTDTQYF
NA	TRBV6-5	TRBJ1-3	NA	TGTGCCAGCAGTTACTCGGGGGCTGGAAACACCATATATTTT	CASSYSGAGNTIYF
NA	TRBV5-8	TRBJ1-2	NA	TGTGCCAGCAGCTTTGGCGTTTCGTTAGGATATGGCTACACCTTC	CASSFGVSLGYGYTF
NA	TRBV19	TRBJ2-7	NA	TGTGCCAGTAGTGGGGACTTCTCCTACGAGCAGTACTTC	CASSGDFSYEQYF
NA	TRBV14	TRBJ2-1	TRBD2	TGTGCCAGCAGCCAGTTAGCGGGGGGGCCTTACAATGAGCAGTTCTTC	CASSQLAGGPYNEQFF
NA	TRBV4-3	TRBJ2-3	NA	TGCGCCAGCAGCCAAGATCCAGGGGGCACAGATACGCAGTATTTT	CASSQDPGGTDTQYF
NA	TRBV5-4	TRBJ1-1	NA	TGTGCCAGCAACCTGGACAGAAGGACTGAAGCTTTCTTT	CASNLDRRTEAFF
NA	TRBV7-3	TRBJ1-1	NA	TGTGCCAGCAGCCTTAACAGGGCCGGTAACACTGAAGCTTTCTTT	CASSLNRAGNTEAFF
NA	TRBV28	TRBJ2-1	NA	TGTGCCAGCAGTTTTAGGGGCGGGTACAATGAGCAGTTCTTC	CASSFRGGYNEQFF
NA	TRBV23-1	TRBJ1-1	NA	TGCGCCAGCAGTCAATCGGGGACGGGCACTGAAGCTTTCTTT	CASSQSGTGTEAFF
NA	TRBV7-2	TRBJ2-7	NA	TGTGCCAGCAGCTTAGATCGCGCCGGAGAGTGGTACGAGCAGTACTTC	CASSLDRAGEWYEQYF
NA	TRBV4-1	TRBJ1-3	NA	TGCGCCAGCAGCCAAGAATTAACTTCCTATTCTGGAAACACCATATATTTT	CASSQELTSYSGNTIYF
NA	TRBV4-1	TRBJ1-2	NA	TGCGCCAGCAGCCAGACTGCAGCGGGGGATTATGGCTACACCTTC	CASSQTAAGDYGYTF
few	TRBV5-1	TRBJ1-6	NA	TGCGCCAGCAGCCTCCAGGGGCAGGGGACTAATTCACCCCTCCACTTT	CASSLQGQGTNSPLHF